The rows below give T cell receptor beta chains drawn from one sample of a study of T-cell memory formation after mild COVID-19. MiXCR was run by TCRdb on the 5' RACE reads, yielding one entry per CDR3 protein. The sample records 250,000 to 350,000 distinct CDR3 sequences, roughly 21% being singletons. Source material: PBMCs or a T cell subset sorted from them (not recorded which). These receptors all stem from a young man who had mild COVID-19 (a few samples of this study predate the infection). Cell type and time point are not known. Each CDR3 is given with its conserved first and last residue. The D gene is left open where the match is weak. A row's size may be missing; if present it is once, few, many or a size class.

CDR3aa	CDR3nt	d_gene	abundance	v_gene	j_gene
CASRHRFTENTEAFF	TGCGCCAGCAGACATCGCTTCACAGAGAACACTGAAGCTTTCTTT	NA	NA	TRBV4-1	TRBJ1-1
CSARDREGNEKLFF	TGCAGTGCTAGAGACAGGGAGGGGAATGAAAAACTGTTTTTT	NA	NA	TRBV20-1	TRBJ1-4
CAASGGAGAFF	TGTGCCGCTTCGGGGGGGGCTGGGGCTTTCTTT	NA	NA	TRBV30	TRBJ1-1
CASSYSVTLMATEAFF	TGTGCCAGCAGTTACTCGGTCACCCTTATGGCCACTGAAGCTTTCTTT	NA	NA	TRBV6-5	TRBJ1-1
CASSVNPGTTGNEQFF	TGCGCCAGCAGCGTAAACCCCGGGACCACGGGCAATGAGCAGTTCTTC	NA	NA	TRBV5-1	TRBJ2-1
CASSLDPGPYEQYF	TGCGCCAGCAGCTTGGATCCGGGTCCCTACGAGCAGTACTTC	NA	few	TRBV5-1	TRBJ2-7
CASRDWRSSTYTQYF	TGTGCCAGCCGAGACTGGCGATCTAGCACATATACGCAGTATTTT	NA	NA	TRBV6-2/TRBV6-3	TRBJ2-3
CASSEAGTTEAFF	TGTGCCAGCAGTGAAGCAGGAACCACTGAAGCTTTCTTT	NA	few	TRBV6-1	TRBJ1-1
CASSFVPGGEQYF	TGTGCCAGCAGTTTTGTCCCCGGGGGGGAGCAGTACTTC	TRBD2	many	TRBV12-3/TRBV12-4	TRBJ2-7
CASSAYRDLTTDTQYF	TGTGCCAGCAGCGCATACCGGGACCTTACAACAGATACGCAGTATTTT	NA	NA	TRBV7-9	TRBJ2-3
CASSGDRVSPLHF	TGTGCCAGCAGCGGCGACAGGGTGTCACCCCTCCACTTT	TRBD1	few	TRBV12-3/TRBV12-4	TRBJ1-6